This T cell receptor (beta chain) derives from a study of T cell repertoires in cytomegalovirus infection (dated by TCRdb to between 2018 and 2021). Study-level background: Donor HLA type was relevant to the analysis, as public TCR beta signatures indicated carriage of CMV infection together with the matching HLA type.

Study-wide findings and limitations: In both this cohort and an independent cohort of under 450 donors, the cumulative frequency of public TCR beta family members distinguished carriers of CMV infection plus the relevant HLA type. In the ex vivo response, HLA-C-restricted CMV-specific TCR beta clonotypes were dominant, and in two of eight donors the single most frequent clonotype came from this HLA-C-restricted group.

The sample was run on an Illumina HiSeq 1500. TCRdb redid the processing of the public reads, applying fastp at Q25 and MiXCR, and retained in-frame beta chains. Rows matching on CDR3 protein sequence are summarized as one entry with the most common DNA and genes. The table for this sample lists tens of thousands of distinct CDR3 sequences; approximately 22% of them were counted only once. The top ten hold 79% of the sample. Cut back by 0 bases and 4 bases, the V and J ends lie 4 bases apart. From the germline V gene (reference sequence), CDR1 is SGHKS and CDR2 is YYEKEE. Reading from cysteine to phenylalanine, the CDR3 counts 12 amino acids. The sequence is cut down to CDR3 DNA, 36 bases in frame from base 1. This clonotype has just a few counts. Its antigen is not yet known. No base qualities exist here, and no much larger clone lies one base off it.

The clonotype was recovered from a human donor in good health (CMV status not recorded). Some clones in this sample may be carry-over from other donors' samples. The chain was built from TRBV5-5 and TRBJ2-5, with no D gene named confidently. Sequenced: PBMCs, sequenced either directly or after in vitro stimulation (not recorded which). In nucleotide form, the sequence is TGTGCCAGCAGCTTGGTGCCAGAGACCCAGTACTTC. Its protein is CASSLVPETQYF.